The 10 T cell receptor beta chains in this list originate from one sample, sequenced in a study of shared clonotypes between healthy human individuals. Libraries were prepared by immunoSEQ multiplex PCR; TCRdb keeps only in-frame clonotypes and omits some of them. This sample has some 2,500,000 clones, with around 92% found just once. Sequencing input: naive CD4+ T cells from PBMCs. Subset here: CD45RA+ positively selected. All receptors derive from a man younger than 30 in good health. Some clones in this sample may be carry-over from other donors' samples.

The chain uses TRBV5-1 and TRBJ2-2; 8 bases fit TRBD2. The germline gives CDR1 SGHRS, CDR2 YFSETQ. The CDR3 is made up of 16 amino acids. The ends lost 8 bases at V and 0 bases at J; junction bases unmatched: 9. The CDR3: CASTLIAGPNTGELFF. CDR3 in DNA: TGCGCCAGTACTCTGATAGCGGGGCCGAACACCGGGGAGCTGTTTTTT.

The chain carries TRBV19 and TRBJ2-1, with a weak D call TRBD1 (5 bases). V gave up 4 bases and J gave up 8 bases, with 15 bases separating them. There are 14 residues in the CDR3. Germline CDR1 reads LNHDA; CDR2 reads SQIVND (reference sequence). Written as DNA, the CDR3 is TGTGCCAGTAGTAGGGCTAGGGGTCTGTATGAGCAGTTCTTC. It is translated as CASSRARGLYEQFF.

This chain connects TRBV30 to TRBJ2-5; TRBD1 aligns across 7 bases. Near its end, the DNA agrees better with TRBJ2-7, so the J call may be wrong. The CDR3 loop spans 16 amino acids. The germline V gene has CDR1 GTSNPN and CDR2 SVGIG (reference sequence). CDR3 sequence (DNA): TGTGCCTGGAGACCTCGACAGGGTAGAAGCAGCTACGAGCAGTACTTC. Translation: CAWRPRQGRSSYEQYF.

J is TRBJ2-1 and V is TRBV5-6, with TRBD2 matching 12 bases. Germline V lookup: CDR1 SGHDT, CDR2 YYEEEE. The CDR3 extends over 17 amino acids. The V gene end was trimmed by 5 bases and the J gene end by 10 bases; junction bases not matched to a gene: 16. CDR3 DNA sequence: TGTGCCAGCAGTTTAGGGACTAGCGGGCTAGAGGTTAACGAGCAGTTCTTC. It yields the protein CASSLGTSGLEVNEQFF.

V gene TRBV19 combines with J gene TRBJ1-5; 7 nucleotides agree with TRBD1. After removal of 7 bases from V and 1 base from J, the junction contained 10 bases not matched to a gene. The CDR3 is 16 amino acids. In germline, CDR1 is LNHDA, CDR2 SQIVND (reference sequence). CDR3 in amino acids: CASTPRGGLSNQPQHF. CDR3 DNA sequence: TGTGCCAGTACCCCCAGGGGGGGTTTAAGCAATCAGCCCCAGCATTTT.

The V gene is TRBV5-4, the J gene TRBJ2-5, with 7 bases fitting TRBD2. CDR1 SGHNT and CDR2 YYREEE come from the germline V gene (reference sequence). The J segment lost 0 bases and the V segment lost 0 bases, leaving 5 bases of the junction unmatched. The CDR3 loop spans 16 amino acids. Written as DNA, the CDR3 is TGTGCCAGCAGCTTGGCTGACGGGGGGTACCAAGAGACCCAGTACTTC. This gives the protein CASSLADGGYQETQYF.

A remark on this clone: The sample has other DNA sequences that encode this CDR3 too. The chain carries TRBV9 and TRBJ2-2, with D perhaps TRBD2 (6 bases). The CDR3 is 15 residues long. Looked up from germline, CDR1 is SGDLS and CDR2 is YYNGEE. The germline V and J ends were trimmed by 2 bases and 0 bases, with 8 bases remaining between them. For the CDR3, the DNA is TGTGCCAGCAGCGTCGCGGGAACGAACACCGGGGAGCTGTTTTTT. Translation: CASSVAGTNTGELFF.

The chain has TRBV27 and TRBJ2-7, with D unclear. Germline V gene sequence: CDR1 MNHEY, CDR2 SMNVEV (reference sequence). The CDR3 has 15 residues. Trimming took 4 bases from V and 5 from J, leaving 18 bases between them. This chain's CDR3 is CASSYQRHVGNEQYF. In DNA, the CDR3 is TGTGCCAGCAGTTATCAGAGACACGTAGGGAACGAGCAGTACTTC.

The rearrangement joins TRBV18 to TRBJ1-4, with TRBD1 as a possible D gene (5 bases). Trimming shortened V by 3 bases and J by 11 bases, and 16 bases separated the two germline ends. Germline CDR1 and CDR2: KGHSH and LQKENI. The CDR3 runs 14 residues. CDR3 nucleotides: TGTGCCAGCTCACCGGGCCAGGGCGGCGGCAAACTGTTTTTT. Protein product: CASSPGQGGGKLFF.

J is TRBJ2-2 and V is TRBV10-3, with 12 bases fitting TRBD1. The CDR3 runs 16 residues. J was trimmed by 6 bases and V by 8 bases; bases with no gene match: 10. Germline assignment: CDR1 ENHRY and CDR2 SYGVKD. The CDR3 sequence: CAIFPGQGAHPGELFF. CDR3 DNA: TGTGCCATCTTCCCGGGACAGGGGGCGCATCCCGGGGAGCTGTTTTTT.